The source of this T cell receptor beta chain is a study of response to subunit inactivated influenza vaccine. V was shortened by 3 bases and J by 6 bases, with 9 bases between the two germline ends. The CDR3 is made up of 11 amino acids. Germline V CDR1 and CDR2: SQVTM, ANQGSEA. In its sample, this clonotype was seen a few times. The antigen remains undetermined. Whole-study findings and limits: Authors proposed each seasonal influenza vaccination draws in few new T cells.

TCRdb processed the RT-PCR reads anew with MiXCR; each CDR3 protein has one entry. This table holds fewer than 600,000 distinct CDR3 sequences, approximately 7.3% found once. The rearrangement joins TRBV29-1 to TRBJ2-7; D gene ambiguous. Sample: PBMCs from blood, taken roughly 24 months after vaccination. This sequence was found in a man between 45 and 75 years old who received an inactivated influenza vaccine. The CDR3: CSVDVWGEQYF. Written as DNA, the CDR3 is TGCAGCGTTGATGTGTGGGGCGAGCAGTACTTC.